This TCR beta chain was sequenced for a study of STAT5B mutations in CD4+ large granular lymphocyte leukemia. Study outcomes and limitations: Main leukemic clonotypes were patient-specific, but roughly 26% appeared at low frequency elsewhere.

Per the original data handling: Productive clonotypes were detectable down to 2.59 x 10-5 frequency. Some clones are missing from TCRdb's copy, which holds only in-frame ones; the method was immunoSEQ multiplex PCR. That table gives V, J and clone size, and the DNA gave D and trimming. The sample has over 20,000 clones, 80% to 85% seen once. Remarks on this clone: Antigen specificity is unknown.

Material for sequencing was CD4+ T cells from blood buffy coats. The source is a human donor in good health.

CDR3 sequence: CSVATGLSVTGELFF. DNA of the CDR3: TGCAGCGTTGCAACAGGGCTGTCGGTGACCGGGGAGCTGTTTTTT. This chain connects TRBV29-1 to TRBJ2-2, with a possible D match to TRBD1 (6 bases). Trimming pared 4 bases from V and 5 bases from J, leaving 17 bases between. Germline V gene data show CDR1 as SQVTM and CDR2 as ANQGSEA. The CDR3 sequence is 15 residues long.